This T cell receptor beta chain was sequenced for a study of OX40 agonist ivuxolimab in advanced cancers. Overall study findings and caveats: There was clonal expansion of CD4+ and CD8+ blood T cells by week 6 at 0.1 to 3.0 mg/kg.

Data came from immunoSEQ multiplex PCR; TCRdb stores just in-frame clones and leaves some out. This sample has 85,000 to 100,000 clones, with just under 95% found just once. This CDR3 has 16 residues. V dropped 3 bases and J dropped 6 bases, with 15 bases sitting between them. CDR1 is SEHNR, CDR2 FQNEAQ, per germline (reference sequence). In this sample, this clone turned up a few times. The antigen remains undetermined. The receptor was derived from an adult with an advanced solid tumor such as melanoma, head and neck, liver or kidney cancer. The chain carries TRBV7-9 and TRBJ1-6; D remains unclear. Sequencing used CD4+ or CD8+ T cells sorted from blood, obtained in a trial of the OX40 agonist ivuxolimab. CDR3 coding DNA: TGTGCCAGCAGCTTTACGGCCGGCCCAACTAATTCACCCCTCCACTTT. This codes for CASSFTAGPTNSPLHF. Filled out from reference TRBV7-9 and TRBJ1-6, the complete variable domain reads DTGVSQNPRHKITKRGQNVTFRCDPISEHNRLYWYRQTLGQGPEFLTYFQNEAQLEKSRLLSDRFSAERPKGSFSTLEIQRTEQGDSAMYLCASSFTAGPTNSPLHFGNGTRLTVT.